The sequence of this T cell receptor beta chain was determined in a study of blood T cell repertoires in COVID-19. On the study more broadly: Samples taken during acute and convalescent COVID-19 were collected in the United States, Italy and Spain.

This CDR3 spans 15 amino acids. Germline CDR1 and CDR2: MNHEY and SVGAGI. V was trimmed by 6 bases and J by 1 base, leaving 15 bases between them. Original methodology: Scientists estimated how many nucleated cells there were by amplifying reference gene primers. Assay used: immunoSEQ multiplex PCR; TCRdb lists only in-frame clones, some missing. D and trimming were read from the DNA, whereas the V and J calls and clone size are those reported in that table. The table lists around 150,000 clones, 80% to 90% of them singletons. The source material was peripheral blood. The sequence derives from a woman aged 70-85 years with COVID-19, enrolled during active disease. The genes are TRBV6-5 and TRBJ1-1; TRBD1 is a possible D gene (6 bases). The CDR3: CASRPTSTGNTEAFF. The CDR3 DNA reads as TGTGCCAGCAGACCCACCTCGACAGGGAACACTGAAGCTTTCTTT.